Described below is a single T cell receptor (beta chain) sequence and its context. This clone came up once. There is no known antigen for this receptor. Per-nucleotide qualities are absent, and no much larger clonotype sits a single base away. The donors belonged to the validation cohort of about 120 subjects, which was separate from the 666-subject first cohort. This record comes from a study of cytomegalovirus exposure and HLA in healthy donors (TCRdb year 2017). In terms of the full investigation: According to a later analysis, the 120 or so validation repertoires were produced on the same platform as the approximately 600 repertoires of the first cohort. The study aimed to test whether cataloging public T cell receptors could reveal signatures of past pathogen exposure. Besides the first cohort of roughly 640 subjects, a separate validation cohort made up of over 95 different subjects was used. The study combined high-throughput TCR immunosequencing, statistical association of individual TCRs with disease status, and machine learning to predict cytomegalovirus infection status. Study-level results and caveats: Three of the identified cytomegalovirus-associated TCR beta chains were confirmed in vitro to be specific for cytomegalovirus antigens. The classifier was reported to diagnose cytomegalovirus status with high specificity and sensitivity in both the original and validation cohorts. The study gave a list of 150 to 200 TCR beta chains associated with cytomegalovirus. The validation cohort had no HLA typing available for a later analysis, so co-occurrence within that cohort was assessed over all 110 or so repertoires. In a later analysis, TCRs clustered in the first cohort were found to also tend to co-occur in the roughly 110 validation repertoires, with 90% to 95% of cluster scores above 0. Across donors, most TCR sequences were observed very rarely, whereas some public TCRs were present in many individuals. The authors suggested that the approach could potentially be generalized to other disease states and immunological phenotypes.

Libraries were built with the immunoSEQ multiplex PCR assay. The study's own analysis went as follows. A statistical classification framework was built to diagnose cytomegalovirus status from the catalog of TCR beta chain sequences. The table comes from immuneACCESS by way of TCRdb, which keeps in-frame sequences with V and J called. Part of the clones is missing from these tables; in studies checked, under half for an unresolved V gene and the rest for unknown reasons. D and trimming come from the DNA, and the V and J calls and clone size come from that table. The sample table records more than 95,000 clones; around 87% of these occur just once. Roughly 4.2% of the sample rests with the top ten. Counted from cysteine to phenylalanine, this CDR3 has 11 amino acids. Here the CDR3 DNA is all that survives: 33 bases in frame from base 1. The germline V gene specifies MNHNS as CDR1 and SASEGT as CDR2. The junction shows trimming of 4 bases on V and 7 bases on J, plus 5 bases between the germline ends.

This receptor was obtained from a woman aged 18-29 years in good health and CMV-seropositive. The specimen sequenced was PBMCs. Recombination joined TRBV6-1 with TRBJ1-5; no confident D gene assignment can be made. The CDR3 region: CASSGEQPQHF. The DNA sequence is TGTGCCAGCAGTGGAGAACAGCCCCAGCATTTT.